The 6 T cell receptor beta chains below were found in one sample sequenced in a study of OX40 agonist ivuxolimab in advanced cancers. The repertoire was sequenced with immunoSEQ multiplex PCR; TCRdb's copy has only in-frame clones and lacks some. The data show some 58,000 clones, around 87% seen once. The specimen was CD4+ or CD8+ T cells sorted from blood, collected in a trial of the OX40 agonist ivuxolimab. Source of these receptors: an adult with an advanced solid tumor such as melanoma, head and neck, liver or kidney cancer.

The CDR3 here is CSVDGTRASEQFF. The CDR3, as DNA: TGCAGCGTTGATGGGACCCGGGCCTCTGAGCAGTTCTTC. V is TRBV29-1 and J is TRBJ2-1, with D perhaps assigned TRBD1 or TRBD2 (5 bases each). Germline V lookup: CDR1 SQVTM, CDR2 ANQGSEA. The CDR3 extends over 13 amino acids. Trimming removed 3 bases from V and 9 bases from J, with 15 bases in between.

The chain links TRBV29-1 to TRBJ2-5; 9 nucleotides agree with TRBD1. Per the germline V gene, CDR1 is SQVTM and CDR2 is ANQGSEA. V lost 6 bases and J lost 6; bases outside the gene matches: 8. CDR3 length equals 13 residues. CDR3 DNA sequence: TGCAGCGTCTTGGGACAGGGCGCCCAGACCCAGTACTTC. Encoded protein: CSVLGQGAQTQYF.

V usage is TRBV28 and J usage is TRBJ1-4, with D possibly TRBD1 on 5 matching bases. CDR1 MDHEN and CDR2 SYDVKM come from the germline V gene. This CDR3 is built from 14 residues. V lost 5 bases and J lost 5, with 12 bases in between. CDR3 coding DNA: TGTGCCAGCAGTGGCGGGGACCTCAATGAAAAACTGTTTTTT. Amino acids: CASSGGDLNEKLFF.

The V gene is TRBV6-5, the J gene TRBJ2-7; tentatively, D is TRBD1 or TRBD2 (5 bases each). Germline CDR1 is MNHEY and CDR2 is SVGAGI. The CDR3 loop spans 15 amino acids. Trimming removed 5 bases from V and 0 bases from J, with 14 bases in between. CDR3 region: CASSRGRLNSYEQYF. In DNA, the CDR3 is TGTGCCAGCAGTAGGGGACGCCTAAACTCCTACGAGCAGTACTTC.

The CDR3, as DNA: TGTGCCAGCAGTCTAACCGGGACTAGCGGGAACCTCTACGAGCAGTACTTC. Translating gives CASSLTGTSGNLYEQYF. V usage is TRBV27 and J usage is TRBJ2-7, with TRBD2 matching 13 bases. V lost 5 bases to trimming and J lost 3 bases; unmatched junction nucleotides: 10. The germline V gene encodes CDR1 MNHEY and CDR2 SMNVEV (reference sequence). CDR3 length equals 17 residues.

The chain carries TRBV29-1 and TRBJ2-7; 12 bases map to TRBD2. This CDR3 has 15 residues. V lost 5 bases, J lost 0 bases, and 5 bases stayed unmatched. Germline CDR1 and CDR2: SQVTM and ANQGSEA. CDR3 amino acids: CSVIPTSGSSYEQYF. Here the CDR3 DNA reads TGCAGCGTTATCCCGACTAGCGGGAGCTCCTACGAGCAGTACTTC.